This T cell receptor beta chain was sequenced for a study of low-dose radiotherapy and immunotherapy resistance in tumors. Study in general: The treatment that patients received was intravenous nivolumab 240 mg every two weeks plus ipilimumab 1 mg/kg every six weeks. Patients were on oral aspirin 300 mg taken daily for four cycles from cycle 1 day 1.

Alpha and beta chains were covered, as first-strand cDNA relied on TRAV- and TRBV-specific primers. The TCRs were subjected to amplification over about 19 PCR cycles employing a constant-region primer in conjunction with a V-primer adapter. TCRdb ran MiXCR on the reads and lists one entry per CDR3 protein. The sample lists tens of thousands of distinct CDR3 sequences, around 20% occurring once. The sample's time point: after trial treatment. As for treatment: LDRT plus nivolumab, ipilimumab, low-dose cyclophosphamide and aspirin (RACIN trial). Nivolumab, ipilimumab, aspirin, low-dose cyclophosphamide and low-dose radiotherapy were all administered to the donors. In germline, CDR1 is SQVTM, CDR2 ANQGSEA. J gave up 6 bases and V 5 bases, and 9 bases lay outside the gene matches. This CDR3 has 14 residues. This clonotype was recorded at least ten times.

Sequencing was performed on PBMCs, taken after low-dose radiotherapy plus immunotherapy. This chain uses TRBV29-1 with TRBJ1-1; 10 positions match TRBD1. This sequence originates from a female donor with ovarian cancer. The CDR3 sequence: CSVRDRGRTPEAFF. The DNA of the CDR3 is TGCAGCGTTAGAGACAGGGGGCGCACCCCTGAAGCTTTCTTT. Looking up the rest from reference TRBV29-1 and TRBJ1-1 gives the full variable domain: SAVISQKPSRDICQRGTSLTIQCQVDSQVTMMFWYRQQPGQSLTLIATANQGSEATYESGFVIDKFPISRPNLTFSTLTVSNMSPEDSSIYLCSVRDRGRTPEAFFGQGTRLTVV.